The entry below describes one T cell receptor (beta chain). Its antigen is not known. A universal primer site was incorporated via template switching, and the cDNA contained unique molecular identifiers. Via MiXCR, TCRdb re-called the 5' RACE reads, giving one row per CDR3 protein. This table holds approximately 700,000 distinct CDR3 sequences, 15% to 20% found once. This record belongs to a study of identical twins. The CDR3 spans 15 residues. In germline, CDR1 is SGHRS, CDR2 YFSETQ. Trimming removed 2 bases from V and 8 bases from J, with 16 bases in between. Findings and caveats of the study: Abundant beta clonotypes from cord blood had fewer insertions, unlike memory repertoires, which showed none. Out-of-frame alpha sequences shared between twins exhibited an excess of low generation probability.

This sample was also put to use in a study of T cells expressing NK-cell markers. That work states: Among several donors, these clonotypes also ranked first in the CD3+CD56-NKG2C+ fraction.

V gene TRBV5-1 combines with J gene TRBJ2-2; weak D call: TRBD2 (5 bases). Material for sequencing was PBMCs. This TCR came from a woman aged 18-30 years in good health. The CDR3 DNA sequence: TGCGCCAGCAGCTTATCGGACTTCGGACGGGGGGAGCTGTTTTTT. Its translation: CASSLSDFGRGELFF.